Described below is a single T cell receptor (beta chain) sequence and its context. This sample stems from a study of blood T cell repertoires in COVID-19. Study in general: Samples came from the United States, Italy and Spain, spanning acute and convalescent COVID-19. The analysed material was cDNA or gDNA that came from T cells, B-cell-depleted T cells, or PBMCs.

Original analysis: For nucleated cells, counts were estimated from reference gene primer amplification. TCRdb keeps only in-frame clones here, not all; method: immunoSEQ multiplex PCR. V, J and clone size reflect that table, while D and trimming were determined from the DNA. Of around 180,000 clones in the sample, roughly 85% were seen once. This clonotype originated in a woman aged 25 to 39 with acute or convalescent COVID-19. Sequences were obtained from peripheral blood.

The CDR3 here is CASSPTRQGAGELFF. The CDR3 bases are TGTGCCAGCAGCCCTACCCGACAGGGGGCAGGGGAGCTGTTTTTT. The chain joins TRBV7-3 to TRBJ2-2, with 10 bases that match TRBD1. Germline CDR1 SGHTA, CDR2 FQGTGA. The CDR3 length is 15 residues. After removal of 5 bases from V and 8 bases from J, the junction contained 8 bases not matched to a gene.